The T cell receptor beta chain described here comes from a study of human T cells and chemical hapten exposure. TCRdb recomputed calls from the RACE reads with MiXCR, one row per CDR3 protein. This table has 35,000 to 50,000 distinct CDR3 sequences, around 12% appearing once. Trimming left V 8 bases short and J 3 bases short, with 11 bases between. CDR3 length: 13 residues. Per germline, CDR1 LNHDA and CDR2 SQIVND (reference sequence). Documented time point: pre-sensitization, week 0. Sample treatment: therapeutic diphenylcyclopropenone sensitization with weekly scalp DPC. Sequenced material: whole blood, taken in connection with sensitization to the hapten diphenylcyclopropenone (DPC). The TCR sequence derives from a woman under 40 with alopecia areata. Some clones in this sample may be carry-over from other donors' samples. The genes are TRBV19 and TRBJ1-5; D gene ambiguous. CDR3 sequence (DNA): TGTGCCAGTGGAAGGCAGAACAATCAGCCCCAGCATTTT. It yields the protein CASGRQNNQPQHF.